This passage covers 26 T cell receptor beta chains from one sample sequenced in a study of immune heterogeneity within non-small cell lung tumors. Amplification of TCR beta CDR3 was performed by multiplex PCR with 32 V and 13 J primers. TCRdb re-derived calls from the multiplex PCR reads in MiXCR, one entry per CDR3 protein. This table holds 21,000 or so distinct CDR3 sequences, under 35% found once. Samples each supplied 500 to 650 ng of bulk tumor genomic DNA as template. Several biopsies were spaced far apart within each primary tumor and obtained as surgery took place. Enrolled individuals presented with untreated, newly diagnosed non-small cell lung cancer and received curative surgery. The sequencing input was lung tumor tissue. These receptors came from a man in his forties with non-small cell lung cancer.

This clonotype showed up just a few times. The chain has TRBV6-1 and TRBJ2-5; D remains ambiguous. The V and J ends lost 1 base and 5 bases respectively, with 5 bases between them. CDR1 and CDR2 (germline): MNHNS, SASEGT. The CDR3 loop spans 12 amino acids. DNA of the CDR3: TGTGCCAGCAGTGAAGTGCTGGAGACCCAGTACTTC. Translating it yields CASSEVLETQYF.

This clonotype was observed at least ten times. The gene calls are TRBV12-3 or TRBV12-4 and TRBJ1-3, with D maybe TRBD1 (5 bases). This CDR3 comprises 14 residues. The V end lost 4 bases, the J end lost 0 bases, and 7 bases lay between the germline ends. CDR3 loop: CASSWGSSGNTIYF. CDR3 DNA: TGTGCCAGCAGTTGGGGCAGCTCTGGAAACACCATATATTTT.

Concerning this clonotype itself: Being one base from a much bigger clone, this may be a read error. This chain links TRBV11-3 with TRBJ2-7; 9 bases map to TRBD1. CDR1 and CDR2 (germline): SGHNT, YENEEA. This CDR3 contains 13 residues. CDR3 sequence: CASTGQGSVELYF. CDR3 DNA sequence: TGTGCCAGCACCGGACAGGGGTCCGTCGAGCTGTACTTC.

This clonotype has just a few counts. A much larger clonotype is one base distant, so this may be a read error. The chain has TRBV30 and TRBJ1-2; D gene unclear. The CDR3 runs to 12 residues. CDR1 and CDR2 (germline): GTSNPN, SVGIG (reference sequence). In DNA, the CDR3 is TGTGCCTGGAGTGAACAGAACTATGGCTACGCCTTC. This gives the protein CAWSEQNYGYAF.

The genes are TRBV20-1 and TRBJ2-5; TRBD2 matches 9 bases. CDR3 size: 15 residues. Looked up from germline, CDR1 is DFQATT and CDR2 is SNEGSKA (reference sequence). V was clipped by 3 bases and J by 5 bases; unmatched bases: 10. The CDR3 loop reads CSASAGGRALETQYF. The DNA of the CDR3 is TGCAGTGCTAGTGCTGGCGGGAGGGCCCTGGAGACCCAGTACTTC.

This chain connects TRBV2 to TRBJ1-1; 10 nucleotides agree with TRBD1. Germline V CDR1 and CDR2: SNHLY, FYNNEI. The CDR3 sequence is 14 residues long. V lost 3 bases and J lost 5; bases outside the gene matches: 3. This chain's CDR3 is CASSDRTGGTEAFF. For the CDR3, the DNA is TGTGCCAGCAGTGACAGGACAGGGGGGACTGAAGCTTTCTTT. The entire variable domain, with the rest obtained from reference TRBV2 and TRBJ1-1, is as follows: EPEVTQTPSHQVTQMGQEVILRCVPISNHLYFYWYRQILGQKVEFLVSFYNNEISEKSEIFDDQFSVERPDGSNFTLKIRSTKLEDSAMYFCASSDRTGGTEAFFGQGTRLTVV.

In regard to this clonotype: A single base separates this from a much larger clone, so it may be a read error. This chain links TRBV13 with TRBJ2-7; D unresolved. The CDR3 runs 13 residues. The germline gives CDR1 PRHDT, CDR2 FYEKMQ (reference sequence). The germline V and J ends were trimmed by 5 bases and 3 bases, with 11 bases remaining between them. The CDR3 region has the DNA TGTGCCAGCAGCCTCCTCAAGGACTACGAGCAGTACTTC. As protein: CASSLLKDYEQYF.

This chain connects TRBV4-3 to TRBJ2-7; possibly TRBD1 for D (7 bases). The germline V and J ends were trimmed by 0 bases and 7 bases, with 13 bases remaining between them. The germline gives CDR1 LGHNA, CDR2 YSLEER. The length of the CDR3 is 14 residues. The CDR3 reads CASSQDQGGGEQYF. For the CDR3, the DNA is TGCGCCAGCAGCCAAGATCAGGGGGGTGGAGAGCAGTACTTC.

This clonotype was counted a few times. This chain links TRBV29-1 with TRBJ2-1; D unclear. CDR3 size: 11 residues. Germline CDR1 reads SQVTM; CDR2 reads ANQGSEA. V was pared by 7 bases and J by 3 bases, with 7 bases between. The CDR3 DNA follows: TGCAGCGGAACACGCTACAATGAGCAGTTCTTC. It yields the protein CSGTRYNEQFF.

This clonotype was detected a few times. The chain combines TRBV6-4 with TRBJ2-3; 8 bases map to TRBD1. The CDR3 has 16 residues. From germline, CDR1 is MRHNA and CDR2 SNTAGT. With V trimmed by 0 bases and J by 4 bases, 6 bases remained unmatched. The CDR3, as DNA: TGTGCCAGCAGTGACTCGGCAGGGGGCTCGGCAGATACGCAGTATTTT. It translates to CASSDSAGGSADTQYF.

This clonotype was counted a few times. V is TRBV12-3 or TRBV12-4 and J is TRBJ2-2; no clear D gene. The CDR3 contains 14 residues. Trimming stripped 6 bases from V and 5 bases from J, with 13 bases between. The CDR3 sequence: CASRPLLGTGELFF. The DNA of the CDR3 is TGTGCCAGCAGACCCCTACTCGGGACCGGGGAGCTGTTTTTT.

This clonotype was detected many times. This chain joins TRBV5-1 and TRBJ2-7, with 9 bases lining up with TRBD1. V gave up 5 bases and J gave up 3 bases; unmatched junction bases: 6. The CDR3 covers 14 residues. Germline CDR1 SGHRS, CDR2 YFSETQ. CDR3 DNA sequence: TGCGCCAGCAGGCCCGGGACAGGGAACTACGAGCAGTACTTC. Its translation: CASRPGTGNYEQYF. The full variable domain, rest sourced from reference TRBV5-1 and TRBJ2-7, is KAGVTQTPRYLIKTRGQQVTLSCSPISGHRSVSWYQQTPGQGLQFLFEYFSETQRNKGNFPGRFSGRQFSNSRSEMNVSTLELGDSALYLCASRPGTGNYEQYFGPGTRLTVT.

The table lists this clonotype with many counts. The chain is built from TRBV24-1 and TRBJ2-1, with D possibly TRBD2 on 6 matching bases. The ends were cut back, 12 bases at V and 9 bases at J, with 17 bases in the middle. Germline V CDR1 and CDR2: KGHDR, SFDVKD. The CDR3 runs 12 residues. In DNA form, the CDR3 reads TGTGCCTCCAAGGCTAGCGTTGGTGAGCAGTTCTTC. Translated: CASKASVGEQFF.

Note on this clonotype: This could be a read error, since a much larger clone is one nucleotide away. Written as DNA, the CDR3 is TGTGCCAGCAGCTTAGAGCCGGACAGTACGCAGTATTTT. This sequence encodes CASSLEPDSTQYF. The V call is TRBV11-2, the J call TRBJ2-3, with D possibly being TRBD1 (6 bases). V gave up 0 bases and J gave up 8 bases, with 9 bases separating them. This CDR3 is 13 amino acids long. Germline V gene lookup returns CDR1 SGHAT and CDR2 FQNNGV.

With respect to this clonotype: With a much larger clone just one base away, this may be a read error. CDR3 region: CSTSDKTGTQLYEQYF. As DNA, the CDR3 is TGTTCCACCAGTGACAAGACCGGGACCCAACTTTACGAGCAGTACTTC. The chain joins TRBV24-1 to TRBJ2-7; D is tentatively TRBD1 or TRBD2 (5 bases each). The germline CDR1 and CDR2 sequences are KGHDR and SFDVKD. CDR3 length: 16 amino acids.

Of note for this clonotype: One end of the junction fails to match germline, which may point to a read error. The gene calls are TRBV19 and TRBJ2-3; possibly TRBD1 or TRBD2 for D (7 bases each). Germline CDR1 reads LNHDA; CDR2 reads SQIVND (reference sequence). The length of the CDR3 is 15 residues. The CDR3 region is CASSLLAEGTDMQYF. The CDR3 DNA sequence: TGTGCCAGTAGCCTTCTAGCGGAAGGGACAGATATGCAGTATTTT.

This clonotype was picked up a small number of times. The V gene is TRBV4-1, the J gene TRBJ1-6; D possibly corresponds to TRBD1 (5 bases). Germline V gene sequence: CDR1 MGHRA, CDR2 YSYEKL. The CDR3 consists of 15 residues. Deletions cut 0 bases from V and 8 bases from J, with 11 bases between. The CDR3 protein is CASSQEGERHSPLHF. In DNA form, the CDR3 reads TGCGCCAGCAGCCAAGAGGGGGAAAGGCATTCACCCCTCCACTTT.

This clonotype was detected many times. The V gene is TRBV12-3 or TRBV12-4, the J gene TRBJ1-3; the match to TRBD1 covers 10 bases. The V gene end was trimmed by 4 bases and the J gene end by 12 bases; junction bases not matched to a gene: 0. The length of the CDR3 is 11 residues. CDR3 residues: CASSWDRGIYF. The CDR3 nucleotides read TGTGCCAGCAGTTGGGACAGGGGCATATATTTT.

About this clonotype: A much larger clone differs by one base, so this may be a read error. The V gene is TRBV3-1, the J gene TRBJ1-5; 7 bases map to TRBD1. CDR3 length: 16 amino acids. The germline CDR1 and CDR2 sequences are LGHDT and YNNKEL (reference sequence). The CDR3 region has the DNA TGTGTCAGCAGCCTCGGACAGGCGGTAGGGAATCAGCCCCAGCATTTT. Translated: CVSSLGQAVGNQPQHF. Full variable domain (remainder filled in from reference TRBV3-1 and TRBJ1-5): DTAVSQTPKYLVTQMGNDKSIKCEQNLGHDTMYWYKQDSKKFLKIMFSYNNKELIINETVPNRFSPKSPDKAHLNLHINSLELGDSAVYFCVSSLGQAVGNQPQHFGDGTRLSIL.

As DNA, the CDR3 is TGCAGTACCTCAATGTCCGACAGGGGCCCGACCATTCAGTACTTC. This codes for CSTSMSDRGPTIQYF. The chain carries TRBV20-1 and TRBJ2-4; 8 nucleotides match TRBD1. Germline loops: CDR1 DFQATT, CDR2 SNEGSKA (reference sequence). CDR3 length: 15 amino acids. V dropped 8 bases and J dropped 9; count of bases not matched to a gene: 18.

The table lists this clonotype with a few counts. The chain carries TRBV7-9 and TRBJ1-2, with D possibly matching TRBD1 (5 bases). Germline V CDR1 and CDR2: SEHNR, FQNEAQ (reference sequence). The CDR3 is 13 amino acids. Trimming pared 7 bases from V and 4 bases from J, leaving 13 bases between. The CDR3 spells CASITNGGYGYTF. The DNA of the CDR3 is TGTGCCAGCATCACGAACGGGGGCTATGGCTACACCTTC.

This clonotype was seen at least ten times. For the CDR3, the DNA is TGTGCCAGCTCACCAAGAGTGGACGAGCAGTACTTC. As protein: CASSPRVDEQYF. The chain combines TRBV18 with TRBJ2-7, with no clear D. Germline CDR1 and CDR2: KGHSH and LQKENI. This CDR3 has 12 amino acids. Trimming shortened V by 2 bases and J by 5 bases, and 7 bases separated the two germline ends.

There are many counts of this clonotype. J is TRBJ2-7 and V is TRBV20-1; no clear D. Trimming removed 4 bases at V and 3 bases at J, with 10 bases between. CDR1 is DFQATT, CDR2 SNEGSKA, per germline (reference sequence). The CDR3 is made up of 12 amino acids. Here the CDR3 reads CSATGSIYEQYF. CDR3 in DNA: TGCAGTGCTACAGGTTCGATCTACGAGCAGTACTTC.

As regards this clonotype: The junction does not match germline at one end; this may be a read error. The chain combines TRBV28 with TRBJ1-1, with D perhaps matching TRBD1 (5 bases). This CDR3 has 13 residues. Germline V CDR1 and CDR2: MDHEN, SYDVKM. This chain's CDR3 is CASSLQILGPPIF. DNA of the CDR3: TGTGCCAGCAGTTTGCAGATACTGGGACCGCCGATCTTT.

The J gene is TRBJ2-7, the V gene TRBV24-1, with 9 positions matching TRBD1. The CDR3 consists of 16 residues. With 4 bases clipped from V and 5 bases from J, the junction kept 11 bases outside the gene matches. Germline CDR1 reads KGHDR; CDR2 reads SFDVKD. Here the CDR3 reads CATSDSTGGRPHEQYF. CDR3 DNA sequence: TGTGCCACCAGTGACAGCACAGGGGGCAGACCCCACGAGCAGTACTTC.

As to this clonotype: This may come from a read error, since a much larger clone is one base off. CDR3 region: CVSSEAEETGELFF. In DNA form, the CDR3 reads TGTGTCAGCAGTGAAGCGGAGGAGACCGGGGAGCTGTTTTTT. V and J are TRBV6-1 and TRBJ2-2, with D maybe TRBD2 (5 bases). The CDR3 consists of 14 residues. CDR1 is MNHNS, CDR2 SASEGT, per germline.